The clone carrying this TCR beta chain turned up a few times. Combining a sample-barcoded 5' primer with a J-beta primer mix, a second PCR ran for 7 to 11 cycles. Through a template-switch adaptor with 12 random nucleotides, each cDNA molecule received a tag. Using its own MiXCR run on the 5' RACE reads, TCRdb lists one record per CDR3 protein. The repertoire has around 1,000,000 distinct CDR3 sequences, 20% to 25% of them found once; the top ten carry approximately 0.71%. This sample is drawn from a study of blood T cells in healthy people across ages. Study as a whole: Capturing about one barcoded beta molecule per two T cells was achieved by template switching.

The CDR3 totals 13 residues. The V gene's germline CDR1 is SEHNR and CDR2 FQNEAQ (reference sequence). The germline V and J ends were trimmed by 3 bases and 7 bases, with 7 bases remaining between them. The sample was also reused in another study, on T cells of mothers and their children. That investigation notes: Microchimeric T cell clones that persisted were not detected.

V gene TRBV7-9 combines with J gene TRBJ2-6, with D possibly being TRBD1 (6 bases). Material for sequencing was blood. This TCR derives from a girl aged 2-10 years in good health. DNA for the CDR3: TGTGCCAGCAGCTTCGGGACAGCCAACGTCCTGACTTTC. It yields the protein CASSFGTANVLTF.